One sample yielded the 15 T cell receptor beta chains listed below, sequenced in a study of blood T cell repertoires in COVID-19. The method was immunoSEQ multiplex PCR; TCRdb's version includes in-frame clones alone and lacks a portion of them. The sample yields 20,000 or so clones, approximately 91% seen once. Sequenced sample: peripheral blood. The receptors come from a man aged 65-85 years with active COVID-19.

This clone was observed a single time. The chain joins TRBV6-5 to TRBJ1-6; no definite D call. The germline gives CDR1 MNHEY, CDR2 SVGAGI. CDR3 length: 13 amino acids. The V gene lost 6 bases and the J gene lost 8 bases, with 11 bases spanning the gap. The CDR3 nucleotides are TGTGCCAGCAGCGCCGAGATAGATTCACCCCTCCACTTT. It specifies CASSAEIDSPLHF.

The chain carries TRBV2 and TRBJ2-1; 10 bases map to TRBD2. The V segment lost 0 bases and the J segment 8 bases; nucleotides outside the gene matches: 7. CDR1 is SNHLY, CDR2 FYNNEI, per germline. The CDR3 spans 16 residues. The DNA of the CDR3 is TGTGCCAGCAGTGAAGCGCAGCGGGAGGGCCGGGATGAGCAGTTCTTC. Amino acids: CASSEAQREGRDEQFF.

Here the CDR3 DNA reads TGTGCCAGCAGCCCCCCCGAAGCTGGGAGCTACGAGCAGTACTTC. This translates into CASSPPEAGSYEQYF. The rearrangement joins TRBV7-2 to TRBJ2-7, with D tentatively TRBD2 (5 bases). CDR3 size: 15 residues. The germline V and J ends were trimmed by 5 bases and 3 bases, with 17 bases remaining between them. Germline V gives CDR1 SGHTA, CDR2 FQGNSA.

The rearrangement uses TRBV6-2 or TRBV6-3 and TRBJ1-1; no clear D gene. Per the germline V gene, CDR1 is MNHEY and CDR2 is SVGEGT. CDR3 size: 11 residues. Trimming cost V 4 bases and J 8 bases, with 8 bases left between them. CDR3 nucleotides: TGTGCCAGCAGTTTCCCGGGGGAAGCTTTCTTT. It yields the protein CASSFPGEAFF.

This clone occurred once. The genes are TRBV5-6 and TRBJ2-3, with 7 positions matching TRBD2. V lost 0 bases and J lost 4; bases outside the gene matches: 8. Germline CDR1 reads SGHDT; CDR2 reads YYEEEE. This CDR3 has 16 amino acids. In DNA, the CDR3 is TGTGCCAGCAGCTTGGGAGGACGGGGGGAGGCAGATACGCAGTATTTT. This gives the protein CASSLGGRGEADTQYF.

The chain uses TRBV3-1 (or the pseudogene TRBV3-2) and TRBJ2-3; D uncertain. Germline V gives CDR1 LGHDT, CDR2 YNNKEL (reference sequence). The CDR3 runs 13 residues. With 1 base removed from V and 4 bases from J, the gap between germline ends came to 6 bases. The CDR3 reads CASSQVGADTQYF. CDR3 nucleotides: TGTGCCAGCAGCCAAGTTGGAGCAGATACGCAGTATTTT.

This chain links TRBV15 with TRBJ1-2, with TRBD1 as a possible D gene (5 bases). V lost 0 bases and J 7 bases, leaving 9 bases between the germline ends. The CDR3 runs to 13 residues. Germline CDR1 reads LNHNV; CDR2 reads YYDKDF (reference sequence). The CDR3 sequence is CATSRDGAGGYTF. In nucleotides, the CDR3 is TGTGCCACCAGCAGAGATGGGGCAGGTGGCTACACCTTC.

The chain uses TRBV19 and TRBJ1-5; the D gene is possibly TRBD1 (6 bases). V was cut by 4 bases and J by 3 bases, with 13 bases left in between. The germline V gene has CDR1 LNHDA and CDR2 SQIVND (reference sequence). The CDR3 covers 15 residues. This chain's CDR3 is CASSKADSYNQPQHF. CDR3 DNA: TGTGCCAGTAGTAAAGCGGACAGCTACAATCAGCCCCAGCATTTT.

This CDR3 reads CASSPTGAPKETQYF. As DNA, the CDR3 is TGTGCCAGCAGCCCGACAGGGGCGCCTAAGGAGACCCAGTACTTC. The V call is TRBV5-4, the J call TRBJ2-5, with 8 positions matching TRBD1. The ends lost 4 bases at V and 5 bases at J; junction bases unmatched: 10. CDR1 SGHNT and CDR2 YYREEE come from the germline V gene (reference sequence). The CDR3 loop spans 15 amino acids.

V usage is TRBV3-1 (or the pseudogene TRBV3-2) and J usage is TRBJ2-1; a weak D match, TRBD2 (7 bases). In germline, CDR1 is LGHDT, CDR2 YNNKEL (reference sequence). The CDR3 runs 14 residues. V lost 8 bases, J lost 6 bases, and 17 bases lay in between. The CDR3 region has the DNA TGTGCCAGCGGAGGGGGGGCCATGGGCAATGAGCAGTTCTTC. Its translation: CASGGGAMGNEQFF.

This chain joins TRBV2 and TRBJ2-5; the D gene is possibly TRBD2 (6 bases). CDR3 length: 15 residues. The V and J ends lost 4 bases and 2 bases respectively, with 14 bases between them. CDR1 and CDR2 (germline): SNHLY, FYNNEI. This CDR3 reads CASSASTRAQETQYF. For the CDR3, the DNA is TGTGCCAGCAGTGCCTCGACTAGAGCTCAAGAGACCCAGTACTTC. Complete variable domain (other parts from reference TRBV2 and TRBJ2-5): EPEVTQTPSHQVTQMGQEVILRCVPISNHLYFYWYRQILGQKVEFLVSFYNNEISEKSEIFDDQFSVERPDGSNFTLKIRSTKLEDSAMYFCASSASTRAQETQYFGPGTRLLVL.

J is TRBJ2-7 and V is TRBV7-2, with 9 bases identical to TRBD2. This CDR3 is built from 16 residues. Looked up from germline, CDR1 is SGHTA and CDR2 is FQGNSA. V lost 4 bases to trimming and J lost 5 bases; unmatched junction nucleotides: 12. In DNA, the CDR3 is TGTGCCAGCAGCTCGGACCCGGGACTAGCTTACCACGAGCAGTACTTC. Protein product: CASSSDPGLAYHEQYF.

V usage is TRBV2 and J usage is TRBJ2-4; D may be TRBD2 (5 bases). Germline V gene sequence: CDR1 SNHLY, CDR2 FYNNEI. The ends were cut back, 7 bases at V and 5 bases at J, with 9 bases in the middle. The CDR3 is made up of 12 amino acids. This CDR3 is CASMAGENIQYF. The CDR3 DNA reads TGTGCCAGCATGGCCGGGGAAAACATTCAGTACTTC.

The rearrangement joins TRBV3-1 (or the pseudogene TRBV3-2) to TRBJ2-7; 8 bases align to TRBD2. In germline, CDR1 is LGHDT, CDR2 YNNKEL (reference sequence). V shed 0 bases and J 0 bases; nucleotides not matched to a gene: 10. The CDR3 runs to 18 residues. The chain's CDR3 is CASSQDLGRGGSSYEQYF. The CDR3 nucleotides read TGTGCCAGCAGCCAAGATCTGGGCCGCGGGGGGTCCTCCTACGAGCAGTACTTC.

This chain connects TRBV6-2 or TRBV6-3 to TRBJ2-2; D may be TRBD2 (6 bases). Trimming removed 5 bases at V and 2 bases at J, with 9 bases between. The germline CDR1 and CDR2 sequences are MNHEY and SVGEGT. The CDR3 is made up of 14 amino acids. DNA for the CDR3: TGTGCCAGCAGTGGGACTGGAAACACCGGGGAGCTGTTTTTT. Amino acid sequence: CASSGTGNTGELFF.